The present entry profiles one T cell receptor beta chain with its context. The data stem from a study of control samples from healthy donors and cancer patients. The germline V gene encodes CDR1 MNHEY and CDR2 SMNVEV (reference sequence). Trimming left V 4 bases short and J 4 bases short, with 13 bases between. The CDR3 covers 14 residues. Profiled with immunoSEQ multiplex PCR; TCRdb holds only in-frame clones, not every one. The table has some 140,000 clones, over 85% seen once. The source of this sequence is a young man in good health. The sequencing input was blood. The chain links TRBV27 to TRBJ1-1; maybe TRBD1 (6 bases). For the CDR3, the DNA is TGTGCCAGCAGTTGGTCACAGGGAAGCACTGAAGCTTTCTTT. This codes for CASSWSQGSTEAFF.